A selection of T cell receptor beta chains follows, all from one sample in a study of cytomegalovirus exposure and HLA in healthy donors. Using immunoSEQ multiplex PCR, the repertoire was profiled, and TCRdb retains in-frame clones only, with some absent. The data hold under 150,000 clones, with about 85% observed a single time. The sequenced material came from PBMCs. The origin of the receptors is a woman in her twenties or thirties in good health and CMV-seropositive. CDR3s leave out the opening cysteine and the closing phenylalanine or tryptophan.

v_call	j_call	cdr3_length	cdr3_aa
TRBV7-2	TRBJ1-1	11	ASSSYMNTEAF
TRBV5-1	TRBJ2-7	11	ASSLQGSYEQY
TRBV28	TRBJ2-4	13	ASETGRGAKNIQY
TRBV25-1	TRBJ1-4	11	ASSVREGEKLF
TRBV29-1	TRBJ2-5	13	SAIRGGEGQETQY
TRBV11-2	TRBJ1-6	14	ASSLGGPANNSPLH
TRBV18	TRBJ2-2	16	ASSPQITAGGRSGELF
TRBV5-6	TRBJ1-2	12	ASRKTGTSYGYT
TRBV7-9	TRBJ1-1	13	ASSRQVSADTEAF
TRBV15	TRBJ1-3	16	ATSRPLTKGTAGNTIY
TRBV6-5	TRBJ1-1	12	ASSYEGAKCEAF
TRBV5-1	TRBJ1-1	10	ASRREGAEAF
TRBV5-1	-	12	ASRPGTGNYEQY
TRBV7-2	TRBJ2-7	12	ASSLEWDSYEQY
TRBV5-1	TRBJ2-5	12	ASSLTQPRETQY
TRBV30	TRBJ1-4	13	AWSDPRPGNEKLF
TRBV7-8	TRBJ2-1	12	ASRQDRNYNEQF
TRBV7-3	TRBJ2-3	14	ASSLLSAIGTDTQY
TRBV6-5	TRBJ1-2	12	ASSYTAANYGYT
TRBV25-1	TRBJ2-7	12	ASSPYRDRLGKY
TRBV14	TRBJ2-3	16	ASSQDEISSGATDTQY
TRBV28	TRBJ2-2	12	ASFGTANTGELF
TRBV7-6	TRBJ1-6	12	ASALGGPPGTLH
TRBV7-2	TRBJ1-2	12	ASSLVRVNYGYT
TRBV28	TRBJ1-3	13	ASSLSYQLGNTIY
TRBV5-1	-	14	ASSFGTGEMVGEQY
TRBV2	TRBJ2-7	12	ASIPGGGTYEQY
TRBV28	TRBJ1-5	14	ASSLVGGIGNQPQH
TRBV6-1	TRBJ1-6	11	ASSPSLNSPLH
TRBV21-1	TRBJ1-3	14	ASSNQTVRSGNTIY
TRBV28	TRBJ2-7	14	ASSSLGGLASYEQY
TRBV29-1	TRBJ1-1	10	SVARWNTEAF
TRBV15	TRBJ2-5	14	ATSRGRTRPGGAQY
TRBV5-1	TRBJ1-1	13	ASSLDGWGGTEAF
TRBV9	TRBJ2-6	17	ASSEPRDYSSSGANVLT
TRBV7-7	TRBJ2-7	10	ASSPLRYEQY